Following are 4 T cell receptor beta chains from one sample sequenced in a study of shared clonotypes between healthy human individuals. Method: immunoSEQ multiplex PCR; TCRdb's copy keeps in-frame clones and lacks some. This table holds millions of clones, roughly 94% found once. The naive CD8 fraction comprised CD45RO-negative cells positively selected for CCR7 and excluded terminally differentiated effector memory CD45RA+ cells. Material: naive CD8+ T cells sorted from blood. Source of these receptors: a young man in good health.

Concerning this clone: With a much larger clone just one base away, this may be a read error. Other nucleotide sequences from this sample produce the same CDR3. The gene calls are TRBV2 and TRBJ2-3, with unresolved D. Germline V gene lookup returns CDR1 SNHLY and CDR2 FYNNEI. The length of the CDR3 is 11 residues. V shed 6 bases and J shed 2 bases, with 3 bases lying between them. The CDR3 is CASSYTDTQYF. The CDR3 DNA sequence: TGTGCCAGCAGCTACACAGATACGCAGTATTTT.

This sequence joins TRBV6-4 and TRBJ2-1; TRBD2 agrees at 7 bases. The CDR3 has 14 amino acids. Per germline, CDR1 MRHNA and CDR2 SNTAGT. J gave up 3 bases and V 3 bases, and 2 bases lay outside the gene matches. The CDR3 protein is CASSEAGVYNEQFF. The CDR3 DNA reads TGTGCCAGCAGTGAGGCGGGGGTCTACAATGAGCAGTTCTTC.

The rearrangement joins TRBV5-6 to TRBJ2-4; D unclear. The CDR3 runs 13 residues. CDR1 is SGHDT, CDR2 YYEEEE, per germline. Trimming removed 2 bases at V and 8 bases at J, with 11 bases between. CDR3 amino acids: CASSFQEWDIQYF. The CDR3 DNA is TGTGCCAGCAGCTTTCAGGAGTGGGACATTCAGTACTTC.

The chain links TRBV19 to TRBJ1-1, with no clear D. Between the trimmed V and J ends, which lost 0 bases and 5 bases, there was a span of 7 bases. CDR1 LNHDA and CDR2 SQIVND come from the germline V gene (reference sequence). There are 13 residues in the CDR3. CDR3 loop: CASSIEARTEAFF. In DNA form, the CDR3 reads TGTGCCAGTAGTATAGAGGCGAGAACTGAAGCTTTCTTT.